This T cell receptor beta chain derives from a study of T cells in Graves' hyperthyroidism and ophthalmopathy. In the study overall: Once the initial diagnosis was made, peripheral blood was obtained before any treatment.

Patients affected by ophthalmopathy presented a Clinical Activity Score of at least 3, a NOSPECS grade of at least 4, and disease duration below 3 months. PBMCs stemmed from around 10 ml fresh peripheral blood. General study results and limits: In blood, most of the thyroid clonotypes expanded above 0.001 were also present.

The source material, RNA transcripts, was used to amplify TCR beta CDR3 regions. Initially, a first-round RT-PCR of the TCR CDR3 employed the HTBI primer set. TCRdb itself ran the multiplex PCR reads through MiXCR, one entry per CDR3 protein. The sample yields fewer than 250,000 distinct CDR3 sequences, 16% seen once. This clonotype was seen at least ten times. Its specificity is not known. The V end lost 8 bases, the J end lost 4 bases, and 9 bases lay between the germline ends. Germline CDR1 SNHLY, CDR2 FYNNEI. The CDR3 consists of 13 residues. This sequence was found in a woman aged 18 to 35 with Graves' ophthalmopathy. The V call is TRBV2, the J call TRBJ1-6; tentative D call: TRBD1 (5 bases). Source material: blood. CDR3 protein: CASRTKYNSPLHF. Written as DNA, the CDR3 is TGTGCCAGCCGGACAAAGTATAATTCACCCCTCCACTTT.